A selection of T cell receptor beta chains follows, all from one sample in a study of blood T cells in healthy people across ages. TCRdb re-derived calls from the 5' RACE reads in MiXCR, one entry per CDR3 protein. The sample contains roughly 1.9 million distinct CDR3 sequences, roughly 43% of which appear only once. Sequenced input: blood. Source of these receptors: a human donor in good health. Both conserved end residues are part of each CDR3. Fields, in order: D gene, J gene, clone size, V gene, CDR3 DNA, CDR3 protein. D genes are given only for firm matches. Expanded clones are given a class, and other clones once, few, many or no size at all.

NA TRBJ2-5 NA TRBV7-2 TGTGCCAGCAGTTGGGACTCCTCTTGGGAGCAGTACTTC CASSWDSSWEQYF
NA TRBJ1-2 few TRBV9 TGTGCCAGCAGCGCCACAGAATCCTATGGCTACACCTTC CASSATESYGYTF
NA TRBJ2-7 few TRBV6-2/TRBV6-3 TGTGCCAGCCATTCGTCCACCTACGAGCAGTACTTC CASHSSTYEQYF
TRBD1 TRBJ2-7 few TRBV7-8 TGTGCCAGCAGCCGAACGGGACAGAACTACGAGCAGTACTTC CASSRTGQNYEQYF
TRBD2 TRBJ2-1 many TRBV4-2 TGTGCCAGCAGCCGGAGGACTAGCGGGGTCCACAATGAGCAGTTCTTC CASSRRTSGVHNEQFF
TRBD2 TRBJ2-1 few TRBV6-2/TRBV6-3 TGTGCCAACGGACTAGCGGCCAATGAGCAGTTCTTC CANGLAANEQFF
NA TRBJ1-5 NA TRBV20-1 TGCAGTGCTACAGGGATGTCACATCAGCCCCAGCATTTT CSATGMSHQPQHF
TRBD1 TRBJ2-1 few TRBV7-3 TGTGCCAGCAGCGCCGGGACAGGGTACGATGAGCAGTTCTTC CASSAGTGYDEQFF
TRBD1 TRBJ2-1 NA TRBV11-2 TGTGCCAGCAGCTTAACAAGGGTCGACAGGGCCAATGAGCAGTTCTTC CASSLTRVDRANEQFF
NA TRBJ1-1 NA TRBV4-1 TGCGCCAGCAGCCCCAAGGGAGGGAATCTCGCCACTGAAGCTTTCTTT CASSPKGGNLATEAFF
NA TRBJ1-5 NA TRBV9 TGTGCCAGCAGCCGGGGCGACAGTTACAATCAGCCCCAGCATTTT CASSRGDSYNQPQHF
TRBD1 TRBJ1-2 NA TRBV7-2 TGTGCCAGCAGCTTAATGGACAGGGGGCCTGGCTACACCTTC CASSLMDRGPGYTF
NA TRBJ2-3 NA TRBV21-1 TGTGCCAGCGCATTTGTTGCGGGGGACACAGATACGCAGTATTTT CASAFVAGDTDTQYF
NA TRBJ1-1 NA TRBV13 TGTGCCAGCAGCTTAGGGCAGGTAATGAACACTGAAGCTTTCTTT CASSLGQVMNTEAFF
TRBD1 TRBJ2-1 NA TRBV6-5 TGTGCCAGCAGTCGCTGGACAGGGGGATACGAGCAGTTCTTC CASSRWTGGYEQFF
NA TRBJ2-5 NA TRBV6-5 TGTGCCAGCAGCCACTTAGCGTATGATAAAGAGACCCAGTACTTC CASSHLAYDKETQYF
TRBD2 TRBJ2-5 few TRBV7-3 TGTGCCAGCAGCCCCCAGACTAGCGGGGTGGAGACCCAGTACTTC CASSPQTSGVETQYF
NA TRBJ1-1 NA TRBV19 TGTGCCAGTTCTTGGGTAGGGTGGTCTGAAGCTTTCTTT CASSWVGWSEAFF
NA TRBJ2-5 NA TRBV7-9 TGTGCCAGCAGCTTAGGGAGACCCGACGGGGCAGAGACCCAGTACTTC CASSLGRPDGAETQYF
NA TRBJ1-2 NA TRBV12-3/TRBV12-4 TGTGCCAGCAGCTGGTCTTTAGGACAGATAAACTATGGCTACACCTTC CASSWSLGQINYGYTF
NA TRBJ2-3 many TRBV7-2 TGTGCCAGCAGCGCGCAAGATACGCAGTATTTT CASSAQDTQYF
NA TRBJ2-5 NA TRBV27 TGTGCCAGCAGCTCCACAGGGTTAGGAGAGACCCAGTACTTC CASSSTGLGETQYF
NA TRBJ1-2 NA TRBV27 TGTGCCAGCAGTTTAGGACCCGGGGCCGGGGACTATGGCTACACCTTC CASSLGPGAGDYGYTF
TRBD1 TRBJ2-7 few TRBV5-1 TGCGCCAGCAGCTTGCTGCTGGACAGGTCGCCCTACGAGCAGTACTTC CASSLLLDRSPYEQYF
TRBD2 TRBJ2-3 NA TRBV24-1 TGTGCCACCAGTGACACTAGCGGCTCTAGCACAGATACGCAGTATTTT CATSDTSGSSTDTQYF
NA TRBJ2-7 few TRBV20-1 TGCAGTGCCGAACACGACGGGGCGATCCACTACGAGCAGTACTTC CSAEHDGAIHYEQYF
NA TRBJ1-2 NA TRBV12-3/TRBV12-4 TGTGCCAGCAGCCGCGGGACACCTAAGATTGGCTACACCTTC CASSRGTPKIGYTF
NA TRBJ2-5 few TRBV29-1 TGCAGCGTTCTAGGAGGTTCAGAGACCCAGTACTTC CSVLGGSETQYF
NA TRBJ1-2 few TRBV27 TGTGCCAGCAGTTTAAAGGGGTCATACTATGGCTACACCTTC CASSLKGSYYGYTF
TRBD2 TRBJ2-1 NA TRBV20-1 TGCAGTGCTAGAGATTGGGCTTTAGTTGGGGGGGTTACTAGCGGGGACATAAATGAGCAGTTCTTC CSARDWALVGGVTSGDINEQFF
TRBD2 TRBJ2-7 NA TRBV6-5 TGTGCCAGCAGTTACTCGTGGGCGGGAGCCTACGAGCAGTACTTC CASSYSWAGAYEQYF
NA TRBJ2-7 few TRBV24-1 TGTGCCACCCAGGAAATACAGGGAGTCTCCTACGAGCAGTACTTC CATQEIQGVSYEQYF
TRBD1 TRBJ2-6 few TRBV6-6 TGTGCCAGCAACAAGGACAGGAACCCTGGGACCAACGTCCTGACTTTC CASNKDRNPGTNVLTF
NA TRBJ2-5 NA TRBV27 TGTGCCAGCAGTTCCGGGGGCGTTCGGGAGACCCAGTACTTC CASSSGGVRETQYF
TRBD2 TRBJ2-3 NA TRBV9 TGTGCCAGCACCCCAACCAGGACTAGCGGGGCGTCAGGGGATACGCAGTATTTT CASTPTRTSGASGDTQYF
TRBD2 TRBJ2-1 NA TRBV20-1 TGCAGTGCTAGACGACTAGCGGATTACAATGAGCAGTTCTTC CSARRLADYNEQFF
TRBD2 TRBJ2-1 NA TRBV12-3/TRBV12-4 TGTGCCAGCAGTTGGTCACTAGCGGGGGCCCTCCATGAGCAGTTCTTC CASSWSLAGALHEQFF
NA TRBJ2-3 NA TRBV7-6 TGTGCCAGCAGCTTAGATGTGGGGGTTGTCGGTACAGATACGCAGTATTTT CASSLDVGVVGTDTQYF
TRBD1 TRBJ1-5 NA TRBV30 TGTGCCTGGAGTGGGGACAGCGATAGCAATCAGCCCCAGCATTTT CAWSGDSDSNQPQHF